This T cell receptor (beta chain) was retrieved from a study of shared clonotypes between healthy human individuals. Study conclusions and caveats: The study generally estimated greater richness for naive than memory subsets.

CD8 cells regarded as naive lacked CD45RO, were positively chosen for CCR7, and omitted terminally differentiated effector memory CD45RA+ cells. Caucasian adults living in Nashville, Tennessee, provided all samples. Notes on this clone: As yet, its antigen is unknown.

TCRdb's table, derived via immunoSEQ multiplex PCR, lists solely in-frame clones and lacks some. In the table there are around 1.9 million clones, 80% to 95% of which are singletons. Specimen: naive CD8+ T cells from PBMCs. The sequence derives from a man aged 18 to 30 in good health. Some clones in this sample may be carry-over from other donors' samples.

The chain's CDR3 is CASREPSGREPYNEQFF. The CDR3 DNA reads as TGTGCCAGCAGGGAACCTAGCGGGAGGGAACCCTACAATGAGCAGTTCTTC. V gene TRBV5-6 combines with J gene TRBJ2-1; the match to TRBD2 covers 12 bases. Trimming at V came to 5 bases and at J to 2 bases, leaving 8 bases not matched to a gene. There are 17 residues in the CDR3. The V gene's germline CDR1 is SGHDT and CDR2 YYEEEE.